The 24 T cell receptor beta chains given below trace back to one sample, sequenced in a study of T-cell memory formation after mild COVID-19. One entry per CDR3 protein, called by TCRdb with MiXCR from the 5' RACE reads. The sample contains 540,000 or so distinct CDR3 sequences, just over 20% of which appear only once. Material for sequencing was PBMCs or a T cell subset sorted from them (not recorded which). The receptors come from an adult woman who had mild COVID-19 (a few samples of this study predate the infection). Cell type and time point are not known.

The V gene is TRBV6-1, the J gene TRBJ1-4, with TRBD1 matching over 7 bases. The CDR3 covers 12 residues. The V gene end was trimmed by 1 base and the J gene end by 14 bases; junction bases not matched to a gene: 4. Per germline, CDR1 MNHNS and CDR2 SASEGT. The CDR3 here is CASSEGTGRLFF. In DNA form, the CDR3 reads TGTGCCAGCAGTGAAGGGACAGGTCGGCTGTTTTTT.

This CDR3 is CASSPPAGTGRSGANVLTF. In DNA form, the CDR3 reads TGCGCCAGCAGCCCTCCCGCCGGGACAGGGCGCTCTGGGGCCAACGTCCTGACTTTC. The chain uses TRBV5-1 and TRBJ2-6, with 9 bases matching TRBD1. J was trimmed by 0 bases and V by 4 bases; bases with no gene match: 11. The CDR3 loop spans 19 amino acids. CDR1 is SGHRS and CDR2 is YFSETQ in the germline V gene.

Here the CDR3 reads CASSSLAGDEQFF. CDR3 sequence (DNA): TGTGCCAGCAGCTCACTAGCTGGGGATGAGCAGTTCTTC. The chain has TRBV11-3 and TRBJ2-1, with TRBD2 as a possible D gene (6 bases). CDR1 is SGHNT, CDR2 YENEEA, per germline. This CDR3 contains 13 residues. V dropped 4 bases and J dropped 8 bases, with 12 bases sitting between them.

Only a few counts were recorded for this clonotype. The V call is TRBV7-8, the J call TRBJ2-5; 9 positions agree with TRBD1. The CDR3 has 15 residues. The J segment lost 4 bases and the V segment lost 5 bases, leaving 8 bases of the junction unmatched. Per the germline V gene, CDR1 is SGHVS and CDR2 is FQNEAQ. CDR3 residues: CASSPDRGRTETQYF. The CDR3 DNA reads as TGTGCCAGCAGCCCAGACAGGGGGAGGACAGAGACCCAGTACTTC.

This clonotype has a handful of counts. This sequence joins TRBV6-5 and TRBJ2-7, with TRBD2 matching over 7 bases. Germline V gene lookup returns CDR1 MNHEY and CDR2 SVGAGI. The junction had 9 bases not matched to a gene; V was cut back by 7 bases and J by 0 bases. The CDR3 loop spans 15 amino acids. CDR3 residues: CASMVSGLVSYEQYF. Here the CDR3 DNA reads TGTGCCAGCATGGTTAGCGGGTTGGTCTCCTACGAGCAGTACTTC.

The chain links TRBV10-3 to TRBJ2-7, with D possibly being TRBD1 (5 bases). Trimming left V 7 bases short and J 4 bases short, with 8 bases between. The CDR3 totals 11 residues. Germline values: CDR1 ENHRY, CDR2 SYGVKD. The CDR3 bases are TGTGCCATCAAAAGGGGATACGAGCAGTACTTC. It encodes CAIKRGYEQYF.

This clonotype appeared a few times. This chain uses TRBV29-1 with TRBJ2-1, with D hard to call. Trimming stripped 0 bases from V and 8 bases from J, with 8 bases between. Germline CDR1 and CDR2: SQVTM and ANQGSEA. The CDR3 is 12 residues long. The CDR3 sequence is CSVEEVGDEQFF. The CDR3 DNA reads TGCAGCGTTGAAGAGGTTGGTGATGAGCAGTTCTTC.

CDR3 residues: CASSEQAGGLYEQYF. Here the CDR3 DNA reads TGTGCCAGCAGCGAGCAAGCGGGGGGGCTATACGAGCAGTACTTC. The rearrangement uses TRBV9 and TRBJ2-7; 10 bases agree with TRBD2. Germline V gene sequence: CDR1 SGDLS, CDR2 YYNGEE. The CDR3 is made up of 15 amino acids. The V and J ends lost 3 bases and 4 bases, in that order; junction bases with no gene match: 7.

The CDR3 DNA follows: TGTGCCAGCAGCGTAATGGAGGGGAACACCGGGGAGCTGTTTTTT. Translated, it gives CASSVMEGNTGELFF. The J gene is TRBJ2-2, the V gene TRBV9; TRBD2 is a possible D gene (6 bases). This CDR3 is built from 15 residues. Trimming took 1 base from V and 1 from J, leaving 8 bases between them. Germline lookup yields CDR1 SGDLS and CDR2 YYNGEE.

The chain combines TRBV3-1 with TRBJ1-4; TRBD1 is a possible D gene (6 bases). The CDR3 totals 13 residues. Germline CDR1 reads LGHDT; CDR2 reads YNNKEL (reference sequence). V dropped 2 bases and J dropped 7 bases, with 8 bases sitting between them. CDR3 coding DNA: TGTGCCAGCAGCCAACAGGGGATTGAAAAACTGTTTTTT. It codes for CASSQQGIEKLFF.

The CDR3 spells CSASPFPGQLTDTQYF. In DNA, the CDR3 is TGCAGTGCTTCTCCCTTCCCGGGACAATTAACAGATACGCAGTATTTT. This chain uses TRBV20-1 with TRBJ2-3; possibly TRBD1 for D (6 bases). V lost 5 bases, J lost 3 bases, and 21 bases lay in between. CDR1 DFQATT and CDR2 SNEGSKA come from the germline V gene (reference sequence). CDR3 length: 16 residues.

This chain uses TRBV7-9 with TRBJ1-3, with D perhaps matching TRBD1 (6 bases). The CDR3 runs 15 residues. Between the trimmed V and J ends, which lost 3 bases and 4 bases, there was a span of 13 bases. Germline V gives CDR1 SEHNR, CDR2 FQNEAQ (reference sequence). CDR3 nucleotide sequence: TGTGCCAGCAGCTTTGCCCCAGGGGCGGGAAACACCATATATTTT. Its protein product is CASSFAPGAGNTIYF. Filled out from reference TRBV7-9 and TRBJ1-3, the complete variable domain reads DTGVSQNPRHKITKRGQNVTFRCDPISEHNRLYWYRQTLGQGPEFLTYFQNEAQLEKSRLLSDRFSAERPKGSFSTLEIQRTEQGDSAMYLCASSFAPGAGNTIYFGEGSWLTVV.

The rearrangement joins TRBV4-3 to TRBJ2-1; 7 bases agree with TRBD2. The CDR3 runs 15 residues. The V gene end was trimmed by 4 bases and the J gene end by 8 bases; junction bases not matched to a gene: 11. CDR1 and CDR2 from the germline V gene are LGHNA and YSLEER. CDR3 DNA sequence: TGCGCCAGCAGCCGGGGTGGGCGGGAGAACGATGAGCAGTTCTTC. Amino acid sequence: CASSRGGRENDEQFF.

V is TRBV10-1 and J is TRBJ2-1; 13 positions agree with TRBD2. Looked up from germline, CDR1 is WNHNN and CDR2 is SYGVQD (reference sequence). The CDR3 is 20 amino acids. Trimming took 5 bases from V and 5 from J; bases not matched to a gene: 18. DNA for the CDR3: TGCGCCAGCAGTTCCCCGGGACTAGCGGGATGCAAACCCCCGAACAATGAGCAGTTCTTC. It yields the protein CASSSPGLAGCKPPNNEQFF.

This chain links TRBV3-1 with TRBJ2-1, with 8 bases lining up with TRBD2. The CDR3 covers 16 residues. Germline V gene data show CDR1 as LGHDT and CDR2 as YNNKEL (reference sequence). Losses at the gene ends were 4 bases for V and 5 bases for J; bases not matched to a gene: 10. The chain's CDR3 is CASSPLAGGRNNEQFF. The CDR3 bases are TGTGCCAGCAGCCCTTTGGCGGGGGGTCGGAACAATGAGCAGTTCTTC.

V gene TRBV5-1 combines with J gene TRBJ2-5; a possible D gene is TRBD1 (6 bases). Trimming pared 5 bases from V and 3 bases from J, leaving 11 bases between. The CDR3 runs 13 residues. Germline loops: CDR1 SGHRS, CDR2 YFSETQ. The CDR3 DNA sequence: TGCGCCAGCAGGCTTAACAGGGAAGAGACCCAGTACTTC. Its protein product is CASRLNREETQYF.

This CDR3 reads CSVDQGSYEQYF. The CDR3 DNA sequence: TGCAGCGTTGATCAGGGGTCCTACGAGCAGTACTTC. The V call is TRBV29-1, the J call TRBJ2-7; D is perhaps TRBD1 (6 bases). The CDR3 is made up of 12 amino acids. The V end was cut by 3 bases, the J end by 1 base, with 7 bases between. Germline CDR1 is SQVTM and CDR2 is ANQGSEA.

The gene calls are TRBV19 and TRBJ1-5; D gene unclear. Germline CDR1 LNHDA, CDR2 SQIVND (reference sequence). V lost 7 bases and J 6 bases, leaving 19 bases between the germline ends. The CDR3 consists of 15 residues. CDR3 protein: CASTYRAADSQPQHF. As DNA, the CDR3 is TGTGCCAGTACCTATCGGGCGGCCGATAGTCAGCCCCAGCATTTT. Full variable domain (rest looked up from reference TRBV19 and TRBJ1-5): DGGITQSPKYLFRKEGQNVTLSCEQNLNHDAMYWYRQDPGQGLRLIYYSQIVNDFQKGDIAEGYSVSREKKESFPLTVTSAQKNPTAFYLCASTYRAADSQPQHFGDGTRLSIL.

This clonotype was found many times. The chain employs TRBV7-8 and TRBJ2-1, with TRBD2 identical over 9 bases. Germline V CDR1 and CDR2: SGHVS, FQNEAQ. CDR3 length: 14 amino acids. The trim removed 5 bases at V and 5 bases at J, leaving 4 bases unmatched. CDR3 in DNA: TGTGCCAGCAGCGCGGGGGGGATGCACAATGAGCAGTTCTTC. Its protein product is CASSAGGMHNEQFF. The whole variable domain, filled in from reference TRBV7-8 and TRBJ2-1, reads GAGVSQSPRYKVAKRGQDVALRCDPISGHVSLFWYQQALGQGPEFLTYFQNEAQLDKSGLPSDRFFAERPEGSVSTLKIQRTQQEDSAVYLCASSAGGMHNEQFFGPGTRLTVL.

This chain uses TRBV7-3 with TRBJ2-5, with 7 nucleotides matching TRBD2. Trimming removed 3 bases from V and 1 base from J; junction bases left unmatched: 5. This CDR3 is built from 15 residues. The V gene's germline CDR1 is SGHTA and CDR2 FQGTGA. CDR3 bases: TGTGCCAGCAGCTTGATAGGGACTATCCAAGAGACCCAGTACTTC. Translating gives CASSLIGTIQETQYF.

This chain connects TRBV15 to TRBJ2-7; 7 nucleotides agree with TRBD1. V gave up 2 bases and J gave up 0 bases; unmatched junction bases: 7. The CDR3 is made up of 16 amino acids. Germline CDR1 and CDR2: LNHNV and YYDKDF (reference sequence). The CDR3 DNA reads TGTGCCACCAGCAGACGGACAGGTTCAAGCTCCTACGAGCAGTACTTC. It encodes CATSRRTGSSSYEQYF.

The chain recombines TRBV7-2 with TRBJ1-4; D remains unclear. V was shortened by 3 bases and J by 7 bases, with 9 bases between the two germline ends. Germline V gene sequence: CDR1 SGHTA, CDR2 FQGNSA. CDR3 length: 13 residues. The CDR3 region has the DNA TGTGCCAGCAGCTTCGGGGAGCTTGAAAAACTGTTTTTT. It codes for CASSFGELEKLFF.

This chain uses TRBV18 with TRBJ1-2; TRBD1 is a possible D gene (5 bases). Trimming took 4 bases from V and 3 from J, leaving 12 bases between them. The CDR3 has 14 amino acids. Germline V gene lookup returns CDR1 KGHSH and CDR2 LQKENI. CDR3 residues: CASSRNRQDYGYTF. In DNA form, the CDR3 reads TGTGCCAGCTCACGAAACAGGCAGGACTATGGCTACACCTTC. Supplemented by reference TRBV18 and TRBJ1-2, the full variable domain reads NAGVMQNPRHLVRRRGQEARLRCSPMKGHSHVYWYRQLPEEGLKFMVYLQKENIIDESGMPKERFSAEFPKEGPSILRIQQVVRGDSAAYFCASSRNRQDYGYTFGSGTRLTVV.

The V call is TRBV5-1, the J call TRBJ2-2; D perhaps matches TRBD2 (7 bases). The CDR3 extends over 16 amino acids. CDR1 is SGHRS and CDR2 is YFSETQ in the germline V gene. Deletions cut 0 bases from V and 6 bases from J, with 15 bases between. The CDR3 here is CASSLATGGPAGELFF. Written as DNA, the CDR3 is TGCGCCAGCAGCTTGGCGACCGGGGGGCCGGCCGGGGAGCTGTTTTTT.